Sequencing of this T cell receptor beta chain was carried out in a study of T-cell memory formation after mild COVID-19. This CDR3 region has 16 residues. Germline CDR1 reads SGHTA; CDR2 reads FQGNSA. Germline trimming cut 5 bases from V and 10 bases from J; bases unmatched to any gene: 14. MiXCR was run by TCRdb on the 5' RACE reads, yielding one entry per CDR3 protein. The sample has about 55,000 distinct CDR3 sequences; 9.5% are singletons. This clonotype was sampled from a man younger than 35 who had mild COVID-19 (a few samples of this study predate the infection). Cell type and time point are not known. Material for sequencing was PBMCs or a T cell subset sorted from them (not recorded which). The chain couples TRBV7-2 to TRBJ1-6; 7 bases are shared with TRBD1. The CDR3 is CASSPQTGTVYSPLHF. As DNA, the CDR3 is TGTGCCAGCAGCCCCCAAACCGGGACAGTGTACTCACCCCTCCACTTT.